What follows is one T cell receptor beta chain and its context. V trimming: 7 bases; J trimming: 0 bases; junction bases outside the gene matches: 11. Germline-derived CDR1 and CDR2 are GTSNPN and SVGIG (reference sequence). The CDR3 sequence is 15 residues long. Amplification used 60 Vbeta primers and 13 Jbeta primers. Clones were read by immunoSEQ multiplex PCR, and TCRdb kept only the in-frame ones, dropping some. Here the sample spans 85,000 to 130,000 clones, around 85% being singletons. These data are taken from a study of cytomegalovirus exposure and HLA in healthy donors. Sequenced material: PBMCs. This clonotype was sampled from a man aged 55 to 70 in good health and CMV-seronegative. This chain uses TRBV30 with TRBJ1-1; TRBD1 agrees at 7 bases. The CDR3 spells CASARDSYLNTEAFF. The CDR3 DNA sequence: TGTGCCTCCGCACGGGACAGCTACTTGAACACTGAAGCTTTCTTT.